These 6 T cell receptor beta chains share one sample of origin, sequenced in a study of blood T cell repertoires in COVID-19. The protocol was immunoSEQ multiplex PCR, while the TCRdb copy is restricted to in-frame clones and leaves out a portion. This table holds some 250,000 clones, just under 85% found once. Sequencing input: peripheral blood. The origin of the receptors is a woman of 80 years or more with acute or convalescent COVID-19.

For this clone: One junction end disagrees with the germline gene, perhaps due to a read error. The chain uses TRBV7-7 and TRBJ1-5; 7 bases map to TRBD1. CDR1 SSHAT and CDR2 FNYEAQ come from the germline V gene (reference sequence). The CDR3 consists of 17 residues. The CDR3 is CASSLGRQGGSNQPQHF. CDR3 coding DNA: TGTGCTAGCAGCTTAGGGAGACAGGGCGGTAGCAATCAGCCCCAGCATTTT.

This clone has only one observation. The J gene is TRBJ1-4, the V gene TRBV28; 7 bases line up with TRBD1. V shed 6 bases, J shed 3 bases, and the junction held 10 bases outside the gene matches. There are 16 residues in the CDR3. CDR1 is MDHEN, CDR2 SYDVKM, per germline. This chain's CDR3 is CASRTTGLVANEKLFF. DNA for the CDR3: TGTGCCAGCAGAACGACAGGGCTGGTGGCTAATGAAAAACTGTTTTTT.

The J gene is TRBJ2-7, the V gene TRBV28, with 7 bases lining up with TRBD2. This CDR3 has 14 residues. In germline, CDR1 is MDHEN, CDR2 SYDVKM. Unmatched junction bases numbered 15, after V lost 5 bases and J lost 11 bases. The CDR3 coding sequence is TGTGCCAGCAGTAATCGTCTGTCGAGCGGGGTAGAGTACTTC. It codes for CASSNRLSSGVEYF.

CDR3 sequence: CASSVVGGEQFF. CDR3 nucleotides: TGTGCCAGCAGCGTAGTAGGCGGTGAGCAGTTCTTC. The rearrangement links TRBV9 to TRBJ2-1, with D unclear. The V end was cut by 0 bases, the J end by 9 bases, with 7 bases between. The CDR3 is 12 residues long. CDR1 SGDLS and CDR2 YYNGEE come from the germline V gene.

V is TRBV7-9 and J is TRBJ1-4; 7 bases align to TRBD1. The CDR3 is 15 amino acids. Losses at the gene ends were 4 bases for V and 7 bases for J; bases not matched to a gene: 9. CDR1 is SEHNR, CDR2 FQNEAQ, per germline (reference sequence). This CDR3 is CASSSDRDWGEKLFF. CDR3 coding DNA: TGTGCCAGCAGCTCCGACAGGGACTGGGGTGAAAAACTGTTTTTT.

This clone was recorded only once. This sample also contains other DNA sequences that code for the same CDR3. The chain joins TRBV9 to TRBJ1-6, with D unresolved. This CDR3 spans 14 amino acids. Trimming cost V 2 bases and J 7 bases, with 10 bases left between them. Germline V gives CDR1 SGDLS, CDR2 YYNGEE. CDR3 region: CASSVGQENSPLHF. Here the CDR3 DNA reads TGTGCCAGCAGCGTTGGGCAGGAAAATTCACCCCTCCACTTT. Filled out from reference TRBV9 and TRBJ1-6, the complete variable domain reads DSGVTQTPKHLITATGQRVTLRCSPRSGDLSVYWYQQSLDQGLQFLIQYYNGEERAKGNILERFSAQQFPDLHSELNLSSLELGDSALYFCASSVGQENSPLHFGNGTRLTVT.